This entry lists 32 T cell receptor beta chains sequenced from one sample in a study of Graves' ophthalmopathy and Graves' hyperthyroidism. TCR beta CDR3 amplification used RNA transcripts. First-round RT-PCR used HTBI primers; second-round multiplex PCR followed. TCRdb recomputed calls from the multiplex PCR reads with MiXCR, one row per CDR3 protein. This sample has 900,000 to 1,200,000 distinct CDR3 sequences, with 35% to 45% found just once. The sequencing input was peripheral blood or thyroid tissue (not recorded which). These receptors originate from an adult man with Graves' hyperthyroidism.

The chain employs TRBV2 and TRBJ2-7; D perhaps matches TRBD2 (7 bases). The germline V gene encodes CDR1 SNHLY and CDR2 FYNNEI. This CDR3 region has 14 residues. Trimming took 3 bases from V and 3 from J, leaving 12 bases between them. The CDR3 region is CASSEGGGHYEQYF. The CDR3 coding sequence is TGTGCCAGCAGTGAGGGGGGGGGCCACTACGAGCAGTACTTC.

This clonotype was observed many times. This chain connects TRBV7-2 to TRBJ1-6; the match to TRBD1 covers 7 bases. Germline V CDR1 and CDR2: SGHTA, FQGNSA. V lost 4 bases, J lost 0 bases, and 6 bases stayed unmatched. There are 17 residues in the CDR3. The CDR3 sequence is CASSSRTGSSYNSPLHF. Written as DNA, the CDR3 is TGTGCCAGCAGCTCGAGGACAGGAAGCTCCTATAATTCACCCCTCCACTTT.

This clonotype has just one count. At one of its ends the junction is not consistent with the germline gene, which may arise from a read error. The V and J genes are TRBV25-1 and TRBJ2-2, with D tentatively TRBD1 (6 bases). From germline, CDR1 is MGHDK and CDR2 SYGVNS. The CDR3 sequence is 15 residues long. Here the CDR3 reads CASSEAAGDTGELSW. For the CDR3, the DNA is TGTGCCAGCAGTGAGGCGGCAGGGGACACCGGGGAGCTGTCTTGG.

This clonotype was seen only a few times. The rearrangement joins TRBV2 to TRBJ2-7, with TRBD1 identical over 9 bases. The CDR3 length is 14 residues. The J segment lost 5 bases and the V segment lost 7 bases, leaving 9 bases of the junction unmatched. Germline V lookup: CDR1 SNHLY, CDR2 FYNNEI. CDR3 DNA: TGTGCCAGCAACATAGGACAGGGGCGCGACGAGCAGTACTTC. Translating it yields CASNIGQGRDEQYF. Complete variable domain (other parts from reference TRBV2 and TRBJ2-7): EPEVTQTPSHQVTQMGQEVILRCVPISNHLYFYWYRQILGQKVEFLVSFYNNEISEKSEIFDDQFSVERPDGSNFTLKIRSTKLEDSAMYFCASNIGQGRDEQYFGPGTRLTVT.

The chain couples TRBV10-3 to TRBJ2-2; no reliable D call. Trimming removed 4 bases at V and 1 base at J, with 7 bases between. CDR3 length: 14 residues. Germline V lookup: CDR1 ENHRY, CDR2 SYGVKD. CDR3 bases: TGTGCCATCAGTGCATTACTGAACACCGGGGAGCTGTTTTTT. It yields the protein CAISALLNTGELFF.

With regard to this clonotype: This may be a read error, as it is one base from a much larger clone. The chain uses TRBV10-3 and TRBJ1-5; D is unresolved. V dropped 3 bases and J dropped 3 bases, with 6 bases sitting between them. The CDR3 is made up of 13 amino acids. Germline CDR1 reads ENHRY; CDR2 reads SYGVKD. This CDR3 reads CAISESNNQPQHF. CDR3 nucleotide sequence: TGTGCCATCAGTGAATCCAACAATCAGCCCCAGCATTTT.

Details on this clonotype: An end of the junction does not agree with germline; a read error may underlie this. The rearrangement uses TRBV7-9 and TRBJ1-4, with TRBD1 as a possible D gene (6 bases). This CDR3 is 13 amino acids long. Germline lookup yields CDR1 SEHNR and CDR2 FQNEAQ (reference sequence). Here the CDR3 reads CASSQDRIEKLFF. DNA for the CDR3: TGCGCCAGCAGCCAAGACAGGATTGAAAAACTGTTTTTT.

The chain employs TRBV12-3 or TRBV12-4 and TRBJ2-5; 8 bases align to TRBD1. This CDR3 contains 17 residues. The V and J ends lost 8 bases and 0 bases, in that order; junction bases with no gene match: 14. The CDR3 bases are TGTGCCAGCGGCCTTTTGGGGCAGGGGGCTGACCAAGAGACCCAGTACTTC. This sequence encodes CASGLLGQGADQETQYF.

This clonotype has a count of ten or more. The V and J genes are TRBV7-6 and TRBJ1-1; D is possibly TRBD1 (5 bases). Deletions cut 2 bases from V and 4 bases from J, with 11 bases between. Germline CDR1 reads SGHVS; CDR2 reads FNYEAQ. The CDR3 runs to 14 residues. DNA for the CDR3: TGTGCCAGCAGCTTACGGGGGTTCGGCACTGAAGCTTTCTTT. It encodes CASSLRGFGTEAFF.

Many counts were recorded for this clonotype. The gene calls are TRBV29-1 and TRBJ1-2; tentative D call: TRBD1 (5 bases). CDR3 length equals 16 residues. Trimming removed 4 bases at V and 4 bases at J, with 22 bases between. Germline V gives CDR1 SQVTM, CDR2 ANQGSEA. CDR3 in amino acids: CSVAIPHQGDSYGYTF. CDR3 nucleotides: TGCAGCGTTGCAATTCCCCACCAGGGAGACAGCTATGGCTACACCTTC.

This clonotype was recorded many times. V and J are TRBV6-5 and TRBJ1-2, with 9 bases matching TRBD1. The J segment lost 7 bases and the V segment lost 4 bases, leaving 4 bases of the junction unmatched. The germline CDR1 and CDR2 sequences are MNHEY and SVGAGI. This CDR3 is 13 amino acids long. The CDR3 DNA reads TGTGCCAGCAGTTCCCTACAGGGGGCTGGCTACACCTTC. Protein sequence: CASSSLQGAGYTF.

This chain links TRBV29-1 with TRBJ1-1; D is uncertain. V gave up 6 bases and J gave up 4 bases, with 9 bases separating them. There are 11 residues in the CDR3. CDR1 and CDR2 (germline): SQVTM, ANQGSEA. CDR3 loop: CSVEPSTEAFF. CDR3 sequence (DNA): TGCAGCGTAGAGCCGTCCACTGAAGCTTTCTTT. The whole variable domain, filled in from reference TRBV29-1 and TRBJ1-1, reads SAVISQKPSRDICQRGTSLTIQCQVDSQVTMMFWYRQQPGQSLTLIATANQGSEATYESGFVIDKFPISRPNLTFSTLTVSNMSPEDSSIYLCSVEPSTEAFFGQGTRLTVV.

As for this clonotype: An end of the junction does not agree with germline; a read error may underlie this. DNA for the CDR3: TGTGCTAGCAGTGGGATTCGATCACCCCTCCACTTT. Translation: CASSGIRSPLHF. The chain uses TRBV2 and TRBJ1-6; D is unclear. The CDR3 runs 12 residues. The germline CDR1 and CDR2 sequences are SNHLY and FYNNEI.

In its sample, this clonotype was seen a few times. The rearrangement joins TRBV24-1 to TRBJ2-5; 7 nucleotides match TRBD1. The germline V gene has CDR1 KGHDR and CDR2 SFDVKD. This CDR3 is built from 13 residues. CDR3 protein: CARGPGGQETQYF. The CDR3 DNA reads as TGTGCTAGGGGGCCGGGTGGCCAAGAGACCCAGTACTTC.

This clonotype was counted many times. The chain links TRBV29-1 to TRBJ1-2, with D possibly matching TRBD1 (5 bases). Germline V gene data show CDR1 as SQVTM and CDR2 as ANQGSEA. The CDR3 extends over 12 amino acids. V gave up 7 bases and J gave up 7 bases, with 16 bases separating them. This CDR3 reads CSGRAGSGGYTF. The DNA for the CDR3 is TGCAGCGGGAGGGCAGGGTCGGGTGGCTACACCTTC. Full variable domain (remainder filled in from reference TRBV29-1 and TRBJ1-2): SAVISQKPSRDICQRGTSLTIQCQVDSQVTMMFWYRQQPGQSLTLIATANQGSEATYESGFVIDKFPISRPNLTFSTLTVSNMSPEDSSIYLCSGRAGSGGYTFGSGTRLTVV.

There are many counts of this clonotype. The V call is TRBV5-1, the J call TRBJ2-6, with D perhaps given as TRBD1 or TRBD2 (6 bases each). V was shortened by 4 bases and J by 4 bases, with 15 bases between the two germline ends. CDR1 SGHRS and CDR2 YFSETQ come from the germline V gene. CDR3 length: 16 residues. The CDR3: CASSGGPGAGANVLTF. CDR3 coding DNA: TGCGCCAGCAGCGGGGGGCCGGGCGCGGGGGCCAACGTCCTGACTTTC.

This clonotype has just a few counts. The chain joins TRBV15 to TRBJ1-6; D gene uncertain. This CDR3 region has 17 residues. Germline CDR1 LNHNV, CDR2 YYDKDF (reference sequence). Trimming took off 3 bases at V and 1 base at J, with 13 bases between the two ends. This CDR3 is CATSSREGSSYNSPLHF. For the CDR3, the DNA is TGTGCCACCAGCAGTAGGGAGGGATCTTCCTATAATTCACCCCTCCACTTT.

This clonotype was detected only a few times. This rearrangement joins TRBV27 to TRBJ2-7, with D possibly TRBD2 on 9 matching bases. CDR1 and CDR2 from the germline V gene are MNHEY and SMNVEV (reference sequence). CDR3 length equals 14 residues. V lost 6 bases and J 7 bases, leaving 19 bases between the germline ends. The CDR3 protein is CASRTQGAGGEQYF. The CDR3 nucleotides are TGTGCCAGCAGGACCCAGGGGGCGGGAGGGGAGCAGTACTTC.

V gene TRBV12-3 or TRBV12-4 combines with J gene TRBJ2-2, with 11 bases lining up with TRBD2. The V segment lost 7 bases and the J segment 3 bases; nucleotides outside the gene matches: 7. This CDR3 has 16 residues. In DNA form, the CDR3 reads TGTGCCAGCAACCCAGGACTAGCGGGTTACACCGGGGAGCTGTTTTTT. Translating it yields CASNPGLAGYTGELFF.

The rearrangement uses TRBV9 and TRBJ2-2; D gene unclear. Germline-derived CDR1 and CDR2 are SGDLS and YYNGEE. The germline V and J ends were trimmed by 0 bases and 7 bases, with 13 bases remaining between them. The CDR3 length is 15 residues. For the CDR3, the DNA is TGTGCCAGCAGCGTAGACCAAGGACGTGGCGGGGAGCTGTTTTTT. Amino acids: CASSVDQGRGGELFF.

The gene calls are TRBV20-1 and TRBJ2-7; possible D gene TRBD2, 7 bases. The germline gives CDR1 DFQATT, CDR2 SNEGSKA (reference sequence). The length of the CDR3 is 17 residues. V lost 5 bases and J 4 bases, leaving 27 bases between the germline ends. CDR3 amino acids: CSARGSVKGVGGYEQYF. CDR3 sequence (DNA): TGCAGTGCTCGCGGGAGTGTTAAGGGGGTTGGTGGGTACGAGCAGTACTTC.

The chain has TRBV10-3 and TRBJ2-5, with 8 bases identical to TRBD2. V shed 5 bases and J 1 base; nucleotides not matched to a gene: 9. This CDR3 comprises 16 residues. Per the germline V gene, CDR1 is ENHRY and CDR2 is SYGVKD. The CDR3 sequence is CAISNLAGGSQETQYF. The CDR3 region has the DNA TGTGCCATCAGTAACCTGGCGGGAGGTTCCCAAGAGACCCAGTACTTC.

In this sample, this clonotype turned up many times. The chain is built from TRBV5-1 and TRBJ2-7; 10 bases map to TRBD1. This CDR3 is built from 16 residues. Germline trimming cut 1 base from V and 2 bases from J; bases unmatched to any gene: 6. Germline V CDR1 and CDR2: SGHRS, YFSETQ. The CDR3 is CASSLIVGTGAYEQYF. The DNA of the CDR3 is TGCGCCAGCAGCTTGATAGTCGGGACAGGGGCCTACGAGCAGTACTTC. Filled out from reference TRBV5-1 and TRBJ2-7, the complete variable domain reads KAGVTQTPRYLIKTRGQQVTLSCSPISGHRSVSWYQQTPGQGLQFLFEYFSETQRNKGNFPGRFSGRQFSNSRSEMNVSTLELGDSALYLCASSLIVGTGAYEQYFGPGTRLTVT.

This clonotype was counted many times. The gene calls are TRBV7-9 and TRBJ1-4, with TRBD1 identical over 9 bases. With 5 bases clipped from V and 7 bases from J, the junction kept 11 bases outside the gene matches. CDR1 is SEHNR, CDR2 FQNEAQ, per germline (reference sequence). The CDR3 covers 16 residues. CDR3 in DNA: TGTGCCAGCAGCACTCCACAGACAGGGGGATTTGAAAAACTGTTTTTT. Translating gives CASSTPQTGGFEKLFF.

Ten or more counts support this clonotype. V usage is TRBV29-1 and J usage is TRBJ1-2, with D possibly being TRBD1 (5 bases). The CDR3 length is 13 residues. The ends were cut back, 7 bases at V and 3 bases at J, with 15 bases in the middle. The germline CDR1 and CDR2 sequences are SQVTM and ANQGSEA. Here the CDR3 reads CSATLDRDYGYTF. DNA of the CDR3: TGCAGCGCAACGCTTGACAGAGACTATGGCTACACCTTC.

The genes are TRBV7-2 and TRBJ1-2; 7 bases are a match to TRBD1. CDR3 size: 16 residues. Trimming took 3 bases from V and 7 from J; bases not matched to a gene: 14. The germline V gene encodes CDR1 SGHTA and CDR2 FQGNSA. In nucleotides, the CDR3 is TGTGCCAGCAGCTTGGGCCCAGGACAGGACCTCCTTGGCTACACCTTC. Translated: CASSLGPGQDLLGYTF.

This clonotype was counted once. CDR3 loop: CASSRKSFEQYF. The DNA for the CDR3 is TGTGCCAGCAGTCGAAAGAGTTTCGAGCAGTACTTC. The V gene is TRBV3-1, the J gene TRBJ2-7; D remains unclear. Germline V CDR1 and CDR2: LGHDT, YNNKEL (reference sequence). The CDR3 totals 12 residues. Deletions cut 6 bases from V and 6 bases from J, with 12 bases between.

This clonotype has just one count. This chain joins TRBV12-3 or TRBV12-4 and TRBJ1-5; D is ambiguous. Trimming removed 0 bases at V and 9 bases at J, with 6 bases between. CDR3 length: 12 residues. CDR3 residues: CASSLADRPQHF. The CDR3 DNA reads as TGTGCCAGCAGTTTAGCCGACCGGCCCCAGCATTTT.

This clonotype came up many times. The rearrangement links TRBV15 to TRBJ2-7; D is perhaps TRBD2 (5 bases). Looked up from germline, CDR1 is LNHNV and CDR2 is YYDKDF (reference sequence). Trimming removed 0 bases at V and 3 bases at J, with 12 bases between. This CDR3 comprises 15 residues. The CDR3 nucleotides are TGTGCCACCAGCAGAGATCGAGGGATCGGCTACGAGCAGTACTTC. Translating gives CATSRDRGIGYEQYF.

This clonotype has ten or more counts. This rearrangement joins TRBV5-8 to TRBJ2-5; possible D gene TRBD1, 6 bases. V was trimmed by 5 bases and J by 10 bases, leaving 12 bases between them. Germline V lookup: CDR1 SGHTS, CDR2 YDEGEE. This CDR3 is 11 amino acids long. The CDR3 spells CASRTPGHQYF. In DNA, the CDR3 is TGTGCCAGCAGAACCCCGGGACACCAGTACTTC.

This clonotype has ten or more counts. The chain carries TRBV7-2 and TRBJ2-5, with a possible D match to TRBD1 (6 bases). This CDR3 spans 16 amino acids. CDR1 and CDR2 (germline): SGHTA, FQGNSA. The V end lost 2 bases, the J end lost 4 bases, and 17 bases lay between the germline ends. The CDR3: CASSLNGMGARETQYF. The CDR3 nucleotides read TGTGCCAGCAGCTTAAACGGTATGGGGGCGAGAGAGACCCAGTACTTC.

This clonotype was detected ten times or more. This chain links TRBV7-2 with TRBJ1-6, with 10 bases that match TRBD1. Germline V gives CDR1 SGHTA, CDR2 FQGNSA. V was clipped by 5 bases and J by 8 bases; unmatched bases: 6. The CDR3 covers 15 residues. The CDR3, as DNA: TGTGCCAGCAGCCTCTGGACAGGGGGTGATTCACCCCTCCACTTT. It encodes CASSLWTGGDSPLHF. Full variable domain (missing parts from reference TRBV7-2 and TRBJ1-6): GAGVSQSPSNKVTEKGKDVELRCDPISGHTALYWYRQSLGQGLEFLIYFQGNSAPDKSGLPSDRFSAERTGGSVSTLTIQRTQQEDSAVYLCASSLWTGGDSPLHFGNGTRLTVT.